The following is a T cell receptor beta chain sequence with its context. The data stem from a study of blood T cell repertoires in COVID-19. Overall study context: Two consecutive negative NP/OP PCR tests, clearance, or resolved symptoms defined Cohort 3 recovery.

This CDR3 is 15 amino acids long. With 2 bases clipped from V and 6 bases from J, the junction kept 5 bases outside the gene matches. CDR1 and CDR2 from the germline V gene are MGHDK and SYGVNS. Study processing details: Estimation of nucleated cell counts was performed using reference gene primer amplification. Only in-frame clones appear in the TCRdb table, and some are missing; sequencing was by immunoSEQ multiplex PCR. The DNA was the basis for D and trimming; V, J and clone size are from that table. The sample consists of roughly 190,000 clones, 70% to 90% of them appearing once. The sample was PBMCs or T cells enriched from blood (not recorded which). The chain recombines TRBV25-1 with TRBJ1-5; 9 positions agree with TRBD1. This TCR derives from a woman in her forties in a cohort exposed to, infected with or recovered from COVID-19 (not recorded which). CDR3 DNA sequence: TGTGCCAGCAGTGAACATGACAGGGGGTGTCAGCCCCAGCATTTT. Translating it yields CASSEHDRGCQPQHF.